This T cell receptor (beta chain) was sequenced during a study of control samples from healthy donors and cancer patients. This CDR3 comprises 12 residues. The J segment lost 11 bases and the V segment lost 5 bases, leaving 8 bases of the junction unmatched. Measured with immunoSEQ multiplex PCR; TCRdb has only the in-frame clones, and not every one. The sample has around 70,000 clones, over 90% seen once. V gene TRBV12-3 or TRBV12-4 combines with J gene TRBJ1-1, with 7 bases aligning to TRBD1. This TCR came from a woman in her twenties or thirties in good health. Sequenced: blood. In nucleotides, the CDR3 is TGTGCCAGCAGTACGACAGGGCGGACGGCTTTCTTT. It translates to CASSTTGRTAFF.